This T cell receptor (beta chain) was captured by sequencing in a study of T-cell memory formation after mild COVID-19. About the study: TCR clusters showed largely donor specificity.

Employing constant-segment primers, 5'RACE generated TCR alpha and TCR beta cDNA libraries bearing sample barcodes and UMIs. MiXCR, applied by TCRdb to the 5' RACE reads, yields one record per CDR3 protein. The profile shows about half a million distinct CDR3 sequences, 18% of them singletons. Sequences were obtained from PBMCs or a T cell subset sorted from them (not recorded which). The TCR was taken from an adult woman who had mild COVID-19 (a few samples of this study predate the infection). Cell type and time point are not known.

The CDR3 loop is CASSSSGNPQETQYF. CDR3 in DNA: TGTGCCAGCAGTTCTAGCGGGAACCCTCAAGAGACCCAGTACTTC. The gene calls are TRBV2 and TRBJ2-5; 9 positions match TRBD2. This CDR3 is 15 amino acids long. The ends lost 5 bases at V and 2 bases at J; junction bases unmatched: 6. Germline assignment: CDR1 SNHLY and CDR2 FYNNEI.